This TCR beta chain appears in the sequencing data of a study of blood T cells in healthy people across ages. Study-wide context: About one barcoded beta molecule per two T cells was the capture yield of template switching.

This clonotype has more than one count but fewer than ten. The antigen remains undetermined. The CDR3 is 15 residues long. The germline gives CDR1 MNHNS, CDR2 SASEGT. A second roughly 6 to 12 cycle PCR used barcoded and J-beta primers. MiXCR was run by TCRdb on the 5' RACE reads, yielding one entry per CDR3 protein. The sample contains approximately 760,000 distinct CDR3 sequences, roughly 25% of which appear only once. Study-wide results and limits: Researchers said unsorted PBMCs prevented a conclusive naive versus antigen-experienced comparison.

These same records also appear under a second study, on T cells of mothers and their children.

The specimen was blood. This TCR came from a boy younger than 18 in good health. This rearrangement joins TRBV6-1 to TRBJ2-1; D is tentatively TRBD1 or TRBD2 (7 bases each). The end of the DNA is better explained by TRBJ2-5, so the J call may be wrong. The CDR3 loop reads CASRRAPGGGETQYF. The CDR3 nucleotides read TGTGCCAGCAGAAGAGCCCCAGGGGGGGGTGAGACCCAGTACTTC.